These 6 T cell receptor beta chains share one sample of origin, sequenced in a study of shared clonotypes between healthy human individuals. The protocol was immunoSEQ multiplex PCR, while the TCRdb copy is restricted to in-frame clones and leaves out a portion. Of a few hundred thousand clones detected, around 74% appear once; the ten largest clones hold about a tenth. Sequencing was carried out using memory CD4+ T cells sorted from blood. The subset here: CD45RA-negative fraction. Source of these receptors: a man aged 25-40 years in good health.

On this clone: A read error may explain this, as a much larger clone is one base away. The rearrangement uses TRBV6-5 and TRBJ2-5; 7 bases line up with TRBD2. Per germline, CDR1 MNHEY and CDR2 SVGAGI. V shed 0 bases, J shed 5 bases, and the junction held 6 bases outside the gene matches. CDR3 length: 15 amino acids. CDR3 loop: CASSYSAGTGETQYF. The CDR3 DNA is TGTGCCAGCAGTTACTCAGCGGGAACGGGGGAGACCCAGTACTTC.

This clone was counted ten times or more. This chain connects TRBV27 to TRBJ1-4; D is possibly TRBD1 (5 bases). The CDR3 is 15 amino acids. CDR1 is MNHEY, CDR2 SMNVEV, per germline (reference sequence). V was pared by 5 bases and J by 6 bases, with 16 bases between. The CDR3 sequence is CASSPRAGLYEKLFF. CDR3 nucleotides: TGTGCCAGCAGTCCGAGGGCAGGGCTCTATGAAAAACTGTTTTTT.

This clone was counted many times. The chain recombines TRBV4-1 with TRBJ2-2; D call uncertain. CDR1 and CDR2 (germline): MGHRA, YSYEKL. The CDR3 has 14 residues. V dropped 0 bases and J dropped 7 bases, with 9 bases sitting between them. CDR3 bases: TGCGCCAGCAGCCAAGAACGTGGGATCGGGGAGCTGTTTTTT. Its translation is CASSQERGIGELFF.

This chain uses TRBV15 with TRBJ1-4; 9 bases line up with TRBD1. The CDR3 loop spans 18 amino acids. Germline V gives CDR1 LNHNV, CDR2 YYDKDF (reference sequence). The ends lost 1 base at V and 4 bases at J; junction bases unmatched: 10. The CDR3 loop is CATSRGPGQGFNNEKLFF. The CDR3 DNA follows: TGTGCCACCAGCAGAGGACCGGGACAGGGCTTTAATAATGAAAAACTGTTTTTT.

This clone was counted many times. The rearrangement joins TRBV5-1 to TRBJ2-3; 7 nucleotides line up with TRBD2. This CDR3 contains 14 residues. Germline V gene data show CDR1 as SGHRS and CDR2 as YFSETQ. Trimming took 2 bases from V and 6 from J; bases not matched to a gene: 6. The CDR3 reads CASSLGGREDTQYF. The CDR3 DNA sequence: TGCGCCAGCAGCTTAGGTGGGAGGGAGGATACGCAGTATTTT.

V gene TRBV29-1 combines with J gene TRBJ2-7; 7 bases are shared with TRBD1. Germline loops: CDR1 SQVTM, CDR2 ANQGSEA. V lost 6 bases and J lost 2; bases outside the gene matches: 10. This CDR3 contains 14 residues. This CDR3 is CSVGDTGQTYEQYF. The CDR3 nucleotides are TGCAGCGTCGGGGATACGGGACAGACCTACGAGCAGTACTTC.